This entry lists 20 T cell receptor beta chains sequenced from one sample in a study of glioma-infiltrating T cells. Amplification of TCR alpha and beta CDR3 regions from RNA used iRepertoire nested multiplex PCR. A single record per CDR3 protein comes from TCRdb applying MiXCR to the multiplex PCR reads. The table has 160,000 or so distinct CDR3 sequences, around 45% seen once. Sequences were obtained from glioma tissue, nonneoplastic brain tissue, or PBMCs (not recorded which). Receptors were obtained from a human donor with low-grade glioma or glioblastoma, undergoing nonglioma brain surgery, or in good health (not recorded which).

In regard to this clonotype: An end of the junction differs from the germline gene, which may be a read error. The chain uses TRBV27 and TRBJ2-5, with 7 positions matching TRBD2. The CDR3 length is 13 residues. Germline V gene data show CDR1 as MNHEY and CDR2 as SMNVEV (reference sequence). The CDR3, as DNA: TGTGCCACCGGGGGGTCCACTGGAGAGACCAAGTACTTC. This gives the protein CATGGSTGETKYF.

This clonotype was recorded many times. The chain employs TRBV6-1 and TRBJ2-1; D is undetermined. The CDR3 is made up of 11 amino acids. V gave up 0 bases and J gave up 9 bases, with 3 bases separating them. CDR1 is MNHNS and CDR2 is SASEGT in the germline V gene. Written as DNA, the CDR3 is TGTGCCAGCAGTGAAGCGAGTGAGCAGTTCTTC. Translated: CASSEASEQFF.

V usage is TRBV19 and J usage is TRBJ2-2, with D uncertain. The CDR3 extends over 15 amino acids. Trimming shortened V by 5 bases and J by 4 bases, and 14 bases separated the two germline ends. CDR1 and CDR2 from the germline V gene are LNHDA and SQIVND (reference sequence). The CDR3 reads CASSRAGLGTGELFF. For the CDR3, the DNA is TGTGCCAGTAGTCGCGCCGGGCTGGGCACCGGGGAGCTGTTTTTT. Full variable domain (outside the CDR3, taken from reference TRBV19 and TRBJ2-2): DGGITQSPKYLFRKEGQNVTLSCEQNLNHDAMYWYRQDPGQGLRLIYYSQIVNDFQKGDIAEGYSVSREKKESFPLTVTSAQKNPTAFYLCASSRAGLGTGELFFGEGSRLTVL.

This clonotype was seen ten or more times. The V gene is TRBV28, the J gene TRBJ2-7; D possibly corresponds to TRBD1 (5 bases). The CDR3 runs to 12 residues. Trimming shortened V by 3 bases and J by 6 bases, and 9 bases separated the two germline ends. The germline CDR1 and CDR2 sequences are MDHEN and SYDVKM. Here the CDR3 DNA reads TGTGCCAGCAGTTTTATAGGGGCCGAGCAGTACTTC. Amino acid sequence: CASSFIGAEQYF.

The CDR3 loop reads CASSPLAYYEQFF. The CDR3 bases are TGTGCCAGCTCACCCCTAGCCTATTATGAGCAGTTCTTC. V and J are TRBV18 and TRBJ2-1; TRBD2 is a possible D gene (5 bases). This CDR3 is built from 13 residues. CDR1 and CDR2 from the germline V gene are KGHSH and LQKENI. The V end was cut by 3 bases, the J end by 8 bases, with 11 bases between.

The table lists this clonotype with a count of one. A read error may explain this, as a much larger clone is one base away. Here the CDR3 omits its conserved ending phenylalanine or tryptophan, so a read error is the likely source. The genes are TRBV20-1 and TRBJ2-1; the D gene is possibly TRBD1 (6 bases). The CDR3 runs to 13 residues. Germline V gene data show CDR1 as DFQATT and CDR2 as SNEGSKA (reference sequence). CDR3 DNA sequence: TGCAGCCTACAGGGTTCCGTCTACAATGAGCAGTTCCTC. Its translation: CSLQGSVYNEQFL.

The J gene is TRBJ2-1, the V gene TRBV28, with a weak D call TRBD2 (5 bases). Trimming shortened V by 10 bases and J by 12 bases, and 13 bases separated the two germline ends. Germline V gives CDR1 MDHEN, CDR2 SYDVKM. This CDR3 has 10 residues. The CDR3 bases are TGTGCCACCCAGAGGGATGGGCAGTTCTTC. Translated, it gives CATQRDGQFF.

The sample holds many counts of this clonotype. V gene TRBV7-2 combines with J gene TRBJ2-7; 8 bases are a match to TRBD2. The germline CDR1 and CDR2 sequences are SGHTA and FQGNSA. The CDR3 consists of 15 residues. J was trimmed by 0 bases and V by 0 bases; bases with no gene match: 1. CDR3 bases: TGTGCCAGCAGCTTAGCCAGCGGGAGCTCCTACGAGCAGTACTTC. Its protein is CASSLASGSSYEQYF.

This clonotype was found many times. V usage is TRBV20-1 and J usage is TRBJ2-1; 14 bases map to TRBD2. Losses at the gene ends were 4 bases for V and 3 bases for J; bases not matched to a gene: 5. CDR1 is DFQATT and CDR2 is SNEGSKA in the germline V gene (reference sequence). The CDR3 is made up of 16 amino acids. The CDR3 sequence is CSAITTSGRVYNEQFF. The CDR3 DNA reads TGCAGTGCTATAACGACTAGCGGGAGGGTCTACAATGAGCAGTTCTTC.

As regards this clonotype: A much larger clone sits a single nucleotide away, making a read error possible. The V and J genes are TRBV2 and TRBJ1-1, with D possibly matching TRBD1 (5 bases). The V gene's germline CDR1 is SNHLY and CDR2 FYNNEI. Deletions cut 6 bases from V and 5 bases from J, with 19 bases between. This CDR3 has 15 residues. The CDR3, as DNA: TGTGCCAGCAGCGCCAAGCAGGGTTCTTTGACTGAAGCTTTCTTT. Its translation: CASSAKQGSLTEAFF. Together with reference TRBV2 and TRBJ1-1, the CDR3 gives the full variable domain: EPEVTQTPSHQVTQMGQEVILRCVPISNHLYFYWYRQILGQKVEFLVSFYNNEISEKSEIFDDQFSVERPDGSNFTLKIRSTKLEDSAMYFCASSAKQGSLTEAFFGQGTRLTVV.

This clonotype was observed many times. The chain combines TRBV6-4 with TRBJ2-5; 8 positions match TRBD1. CDR3 length equals 15 residues. The junction had 8 bases not matched to a gene; V was cut back by 4 bases and J by 4 bases. Germline V gives CDR1 MRHNA, CDR2 SNTAGT. The CDR3 sequence is CASSVTGVYGETQYF. CDR3 sequence (DNA): TGTGCCAGCAGTGTGACAGGGGTTTATGGAGAGACCCAGTACTTC.

Regarding this clonotype: This may be a read error, as it is one base from a much larger clone. V and J are TRBV7-9 and TRBJ2-3; D is uncertain. The CDR3 loop spans 12 amino acids. V lost 5 bases to trimming and J lost 7 bases, with 10 bases between them. CDR1 is SEHNR, CDR2 FQNEAQ, per germline (reference sequence). The CDR3 DNA reads TGTGCCAGCAGCCCCCTCGGATATACGCAGTATTTT. Protein sequence: CASSPLGYTQYF.

This clonotype was recorded many times. The chain couples TRBV3-1 to TRBJ2-1; D perhaps matches TRBD2 (6 bases). Germline V lookup: CDR1 LGHDT, CDR2 YNNKEL (reference sequence). Trimming pared 3 bases from V and 8 bases from J, leaving 11 bases between. The CDR3 spans 13 residues. CDR3 coding DNA: TGTGCCAGCAGCCAGACTAGGATCCATGAGCAGTTCTTC. The encoded protein is CASSQTRIHEQFF.

As concerns this clonotype: One base away lies a much larger clone, so this may be a sequencing read error. The V gene is TRBV28, the J gene TRBJ2-3; D may be TRBD1 (5 bases). This CDR3 is built from 12 residues. Trimming shortened V by 6 bases and J by 5 bases, and 9 bases separated the two germline ends. Germline V gene sequence: CDR1 MDHEN, CDR2 SYDVKM. As DNA, the CDR3 is TGTGCCAGCAGAGACAGCTTAGATACGCAGTATTTT. It translates to CASRDSLDTQYF.

Concerning this clonotype itself: This may arise from a read error, as a much more abundant clone is one base away. The rearrangement joins TRBV28 to TRBJ2-7; D is possibly TRBD1 or TRBD2 (6 bases each). Germline V CDR1 and CDR2: MDHEN, SYDVKM. Between the trimmed V and J ends, which lost 2 bases and 6 bases, there was a span of 14 bases. The CDR3 contains 14 residues. The CDR3 here is CASSLGNREVEQYF. The CDR3 nucleotides read TGTGCCAGCAGTTTAGGGAACAGGGAGGTCGAGCAGTACTTC.

This clonotype was seen only a few times. This rearrangement joins TRBV10-2 to TRBJ2-7; D gene unclear. The CDR3 has 13 residues. The V gene lost 0 bases and the J gene lost 6 bases, with 9 bases spanning the gap. Per germline, CDR1 WSHSY and CDR2 SAAADI. DNA of the CDR3: TGCGCCAGCAGTGAGTCAAGTGGTTCCGAGCAGTACTTC. Translated, it gives CASSESSGSEQYF.

This clonotype was detected once. Possible read error: a much larger clone is one base away. This chain connects TRBV28 to TRBJ1-2; D not certain. Germline V gives CDR1 MDHEN, CDR2 SYDVKM. The V gene lost 3 bases and the J gene lost 8 bases, with 16 bases spanning the gap. The CDR3 has 14 amino acids. CDR3 in amino acids: CASSFKQLSWGYTF. The CDR3 nucleotides read TGTGCCAGCAGTTTCAAACAGCTATCCTGGGGCTACACCTTC.

This clonotype was recorded a few times. The chain carries TRBV2 and TRBJ2-6; D gene unclear. This CDR3 is built from 16 residues. V lost 3 bases to trimming and J lost 1 base, with 10 bases between them. CDR1 and CDR2 from the germline V gene are SNHLY and FYNNEI. The DNA of the CDR3 is TGTGCCAGCAGTGAGATCCGTCCGTCTGGGGCCAACGTCCTGACTTTC. Amino acid sequence: CASSEIRPSGANVLTF.

This clonotype was recorded a few times. CDR3 amino acids: CSVEEGQGGDEQYF. CDR3 sequence (DNA): TGCAGCGTTGAAGAGGGACAGGGCGGAGACGAGCAGTACTTC. The V call is TRBV29-1, the J call TRBJ2-7, with TRBD1 identical over 9 bases. V trimming: 0 bases; J trimming: 5 bases; junction bases outside the gene matches: 5. The CDR3 is made up of 14 amino acids. Germline assignment: CDR1 SQVTM and CDR2 ANQGSEA.

The gene calls are TRBV3-1 and TRBJ2-3; 10 positions match TRBD2. Germline lookup yields CDR1 LGHDT and CDR2 YNNKEL (reference sequence). This CDR3 region has 16 residues. With 4 bases clipped from V and 5 bases from J, the junction kept 9 bases outside the gene matches. CDR3 protein: CASSPVAGGVKDTQYF. The CDR3 coding sequence is TGTGCCAGCAGCCCCGTAGCGGGAGGAGTCAAAGATACGCAGTATTTT.